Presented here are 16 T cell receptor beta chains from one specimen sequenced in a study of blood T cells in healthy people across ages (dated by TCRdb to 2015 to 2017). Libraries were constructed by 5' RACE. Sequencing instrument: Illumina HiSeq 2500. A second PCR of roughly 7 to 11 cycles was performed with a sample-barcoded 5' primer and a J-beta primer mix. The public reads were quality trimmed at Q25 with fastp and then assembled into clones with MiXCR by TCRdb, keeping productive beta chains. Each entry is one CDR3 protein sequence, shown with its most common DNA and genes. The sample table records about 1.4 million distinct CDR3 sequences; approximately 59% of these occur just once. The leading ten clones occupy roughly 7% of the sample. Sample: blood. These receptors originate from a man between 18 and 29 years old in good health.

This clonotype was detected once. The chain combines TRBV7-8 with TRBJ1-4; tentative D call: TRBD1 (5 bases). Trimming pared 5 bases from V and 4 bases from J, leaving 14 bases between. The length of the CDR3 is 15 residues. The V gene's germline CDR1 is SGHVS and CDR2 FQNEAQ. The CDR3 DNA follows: TGTGCCAGCAGCCCACCACAGGTCCTTAATGAAAAACTGTTTTTT. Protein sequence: CASSPPQVLNEKLFF.

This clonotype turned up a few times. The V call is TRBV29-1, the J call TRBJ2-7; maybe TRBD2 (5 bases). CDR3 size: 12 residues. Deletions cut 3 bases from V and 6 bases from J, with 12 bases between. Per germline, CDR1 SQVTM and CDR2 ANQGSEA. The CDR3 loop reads CSVDRDSGEQYF. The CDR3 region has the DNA TGCAGCGTTGACCGGGATTCGGGCGAGCAGTACTTC.

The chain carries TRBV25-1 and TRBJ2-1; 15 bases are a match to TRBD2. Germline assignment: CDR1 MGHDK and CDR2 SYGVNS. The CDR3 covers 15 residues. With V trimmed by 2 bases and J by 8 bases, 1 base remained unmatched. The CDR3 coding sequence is TGTGCCAGCAGTGAAGGGACTAGCGGGGGGTATGAGCAGTTCTTC. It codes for CASSEGTSGGYEQFF.

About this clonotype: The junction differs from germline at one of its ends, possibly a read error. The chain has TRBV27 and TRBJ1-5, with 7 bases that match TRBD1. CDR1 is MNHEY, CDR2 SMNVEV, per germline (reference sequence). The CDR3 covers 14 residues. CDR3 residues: CACSLSPQGNSQHF. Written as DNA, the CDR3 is TGTGCCTGCAGTTTATCCCCACAGGGGAATTCCCAGCATTTT.

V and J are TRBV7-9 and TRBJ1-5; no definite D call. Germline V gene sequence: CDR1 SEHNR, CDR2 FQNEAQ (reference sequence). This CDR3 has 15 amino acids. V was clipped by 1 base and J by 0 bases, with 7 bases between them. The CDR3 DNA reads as TGTGCCAGCAGCTTAGACAGTCATAGCAATCAGCCCCAGCATTTT. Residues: CASSLDSHSNQPQHF.

The CDR3 sequence is CASSSPTLSSYEQYF. CDR3 coding DNA: TGTGCCAGCAGTTCCCCGACTCTGAGCTCCTACGAGCAGTACTTC. The rearrangement links TRBV6-2 or TRBV6-3 to TRBJ2-7; D gene ambiguous. Germline CDR1 is MNHEY and CDR2 is SVGEGT. The CDR3 is made up of 15 amino acids. V lost 4 bases, J lost 0 bases, and 13 bases lay in between.

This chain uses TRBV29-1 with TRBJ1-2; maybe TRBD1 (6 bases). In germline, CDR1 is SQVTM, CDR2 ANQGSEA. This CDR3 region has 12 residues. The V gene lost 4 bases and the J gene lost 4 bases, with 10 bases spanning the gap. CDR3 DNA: TGCAGCGTTGGGACAGCCACCTATGGCTACACCTTC. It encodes CSVGTATYGYTF.

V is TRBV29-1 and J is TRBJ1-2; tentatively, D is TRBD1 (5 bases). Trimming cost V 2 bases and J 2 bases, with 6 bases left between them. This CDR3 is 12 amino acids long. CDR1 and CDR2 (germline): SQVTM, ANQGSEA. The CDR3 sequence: CSVEQGNYGYTF. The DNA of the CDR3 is TGCAGCGTTGAACAGGGAAACTATGGCTACACCTTC.

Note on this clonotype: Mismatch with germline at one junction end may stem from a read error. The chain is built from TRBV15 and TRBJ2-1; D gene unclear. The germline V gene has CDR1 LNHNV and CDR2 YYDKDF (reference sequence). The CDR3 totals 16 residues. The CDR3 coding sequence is TGTGCCACCGGCAGAGAAGGAGAGCGCTCCTACAATGAGCAGTTCTTC. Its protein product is CATGREGERSYNEQFF.

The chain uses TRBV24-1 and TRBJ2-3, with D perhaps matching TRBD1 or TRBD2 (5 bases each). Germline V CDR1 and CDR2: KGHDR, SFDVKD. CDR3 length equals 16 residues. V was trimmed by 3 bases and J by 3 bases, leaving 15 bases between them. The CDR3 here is CATSDPARGPTDTQYF. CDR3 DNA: TGTGCCACCAGTGATCCCGCCCGGGGCCCAACAGATACGCAGTATTTT.

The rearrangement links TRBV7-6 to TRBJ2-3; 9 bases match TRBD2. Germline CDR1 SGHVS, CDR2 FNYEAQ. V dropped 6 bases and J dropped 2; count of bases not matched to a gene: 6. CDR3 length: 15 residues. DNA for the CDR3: TGTGCCAGCAGTCGACTAGCGGTTTTCACAGATACGCAGTATTTT. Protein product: CASSRLAVFTDTQYF.

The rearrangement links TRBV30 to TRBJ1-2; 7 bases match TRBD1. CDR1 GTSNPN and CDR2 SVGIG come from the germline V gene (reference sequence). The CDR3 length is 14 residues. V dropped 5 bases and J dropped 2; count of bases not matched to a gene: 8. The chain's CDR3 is CAWGYRGRNYGYTF. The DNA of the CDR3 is TGTGCCTGGGGTTACAGGGGCCGAAACTATGGCTACACCTTC.

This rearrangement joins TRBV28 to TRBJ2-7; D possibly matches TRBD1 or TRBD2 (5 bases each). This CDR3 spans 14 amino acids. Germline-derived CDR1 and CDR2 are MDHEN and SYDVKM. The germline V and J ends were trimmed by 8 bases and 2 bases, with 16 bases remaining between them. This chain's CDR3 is CASPGTGITYEQYF. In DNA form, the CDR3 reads TGTGCCAGCCCCGGGACGGGGATAACCTACGAGCAGTACTTC.

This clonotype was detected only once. The CDR3 nucleotides read TGTGCCATCAGTGAGTCGGAAGGGGGCGTAGAGACCCAGTACTTC. Translation gives CAISESEGGVETQYF. The chain links TRBV10-3 to TRBJ2-5, with TRBD1 matching 7 bases. The germline V gene has CDR1 ENHRY and CDR2 SYGVKD. The V and J ends lost 0 bases and 4 bases, in that order; junction bases with no gene match: 5. This CDR3 region has 15 residues.

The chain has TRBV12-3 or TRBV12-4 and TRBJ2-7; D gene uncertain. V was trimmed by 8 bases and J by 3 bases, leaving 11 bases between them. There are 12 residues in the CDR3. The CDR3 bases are TGTGCCAGCGGAAACACAGTCTACGAGCAGTACTTC. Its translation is CASGNTVYEQYF.

CDR3 sequence: CASSLRDSSLYEQYF. DNA of the CDR3: TGTGCCAGCAGCCTAAGGGACAGTTCCCTCTACGAGCAGTACTTC. The chain recombines TRBV4-2 with TRBJ2-7; 7 bases are shared with TRBD1. V was clipped by 4 bases and J by 3 bases; unmatched bases: 9. The germline V gene has CDR1 LGHNA and CDR2 YNFKEQ. CDR3 length: 15 amino acids.